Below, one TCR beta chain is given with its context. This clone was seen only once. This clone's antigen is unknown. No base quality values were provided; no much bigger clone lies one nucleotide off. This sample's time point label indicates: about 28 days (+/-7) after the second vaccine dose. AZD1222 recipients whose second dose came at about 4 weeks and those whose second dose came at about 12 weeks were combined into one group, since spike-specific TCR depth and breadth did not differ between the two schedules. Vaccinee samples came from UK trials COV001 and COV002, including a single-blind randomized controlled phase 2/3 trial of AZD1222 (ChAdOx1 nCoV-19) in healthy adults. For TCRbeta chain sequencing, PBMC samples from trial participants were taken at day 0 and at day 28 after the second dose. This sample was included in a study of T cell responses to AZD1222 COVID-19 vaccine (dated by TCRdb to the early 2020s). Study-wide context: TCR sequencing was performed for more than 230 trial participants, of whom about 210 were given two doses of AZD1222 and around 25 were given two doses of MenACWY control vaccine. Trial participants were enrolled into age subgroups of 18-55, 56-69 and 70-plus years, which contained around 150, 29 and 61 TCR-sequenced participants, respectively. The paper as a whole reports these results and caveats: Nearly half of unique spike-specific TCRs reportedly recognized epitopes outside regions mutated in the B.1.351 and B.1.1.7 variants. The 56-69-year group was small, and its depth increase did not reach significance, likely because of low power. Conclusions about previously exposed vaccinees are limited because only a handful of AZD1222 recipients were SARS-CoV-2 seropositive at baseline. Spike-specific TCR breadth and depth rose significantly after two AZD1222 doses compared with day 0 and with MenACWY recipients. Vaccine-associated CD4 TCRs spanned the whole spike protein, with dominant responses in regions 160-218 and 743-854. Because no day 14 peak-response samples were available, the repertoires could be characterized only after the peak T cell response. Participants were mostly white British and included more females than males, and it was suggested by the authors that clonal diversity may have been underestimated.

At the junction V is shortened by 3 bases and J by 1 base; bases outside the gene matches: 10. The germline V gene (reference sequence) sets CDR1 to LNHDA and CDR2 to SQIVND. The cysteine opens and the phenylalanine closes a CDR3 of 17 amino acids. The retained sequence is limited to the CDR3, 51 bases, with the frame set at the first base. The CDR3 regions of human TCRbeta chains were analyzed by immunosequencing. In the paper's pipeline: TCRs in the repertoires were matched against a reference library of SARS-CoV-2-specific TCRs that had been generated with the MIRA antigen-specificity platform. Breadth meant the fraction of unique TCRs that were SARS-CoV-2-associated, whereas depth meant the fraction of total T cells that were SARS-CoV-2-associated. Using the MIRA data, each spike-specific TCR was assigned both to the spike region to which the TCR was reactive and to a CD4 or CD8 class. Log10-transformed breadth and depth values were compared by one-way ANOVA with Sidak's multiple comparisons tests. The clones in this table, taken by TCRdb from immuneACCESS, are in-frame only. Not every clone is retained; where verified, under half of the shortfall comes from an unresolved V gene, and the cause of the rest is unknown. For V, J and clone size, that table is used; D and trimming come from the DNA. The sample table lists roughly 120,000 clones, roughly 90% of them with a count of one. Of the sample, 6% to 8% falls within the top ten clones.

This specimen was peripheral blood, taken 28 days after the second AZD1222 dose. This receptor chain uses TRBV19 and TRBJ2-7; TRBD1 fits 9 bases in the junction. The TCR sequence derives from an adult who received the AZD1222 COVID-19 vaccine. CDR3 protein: CASSITGGHYNSYEQYF. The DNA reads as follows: TGTGCCAGTAGTATTACAGGGGGCCACTATAATTCCTACGAGCAGTACTTC. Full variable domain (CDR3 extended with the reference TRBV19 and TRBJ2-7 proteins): DGGITQSPKYLFRKEGQNVTLSCEQNLNHDAMYWYRQDPGQGLRLIYYSQIVNDFQKGDIAEGYSVSREKKESFPLTVTSAQKNPTAFYLCASSITGGHYNSYEQYFGPGTRLTVT.